Presented here are 17 T cell receptor beta chains from one specimen sequenced in a study of a mutant IDH1 vaccine in newly diagnosed glioma. The assay was immunoSEQ multiplex PCR, and TCRdb's table has in-frame clones only and misses some. The sample has around 50,000 clones; about 61% are singletons. Their antigens remain unidentified. Indicated time point: week 47, end of study. Mutant IDH1 20-mer peptide, at 300 ug, made up each vaccine dose, with topical imiquimod. Sequenced here: peripheral blood mononuclear cells (PBMCs), sampled from a glioma patient whose treatment included an IDH1 peptide vaccine. The receptor set was obtained from a man aged 40-50 years with glioma. Some clones in this sample may be carry-over from other donors' samples.

This clone was detected once. This chain links TRBV11-2 with TRBJ2-7; 9 nucleotides agree with TRBD1. The CDR3 is 13 amino acids. V lost 6 bases to trimming and J lost 5 bases; unmatched junction nucleotides: 5. Germline CDR1 reads SGHAT; CDR2 reads FQNNGV. Written as DNA, the CDR3 is TGTGCCAGCAGATCCGGGACAGGGAACGAGCAGTACTTC. Translated, it gives CASRSGTGNEQYF.

This chain connects TRBV14 to TRBJ2-1, with D tentatively TRBD1 (6 bases). V shed 6 bases and J shed 8 bases, with 11 bases lying between them. The length of the CDR3 is 12 residues. Germline CDR1 reads SGHDN; CDR2 reads FVKESK. The CDR3 region has the DNA TGTGCCAGCAGGGAACAGGGTCATGAGCAGTTCTTC. Translating gives CASREQGHEQFF.

The CDR3 region is CASSLVTGEYEQYF. CDR3 nucleotides: TGCGCCAGCAGCTTGGTAACAGGGGAATACGAGCAGTACTTC. This rearrangement joins TRBV5-1 to TRBJ2-7, with 7 bases aligning to TRBD1. Germline V gives CDR1 SGHRS, CDR2 YFSETQ. This CDR3 is 14 amino acids long. After removal of 0 bases from V and 4 bases from J, the junction contained 4 bases not matched to a gene.

The chain uses TRBV7-3 and TRBJ1-2, with a possible D match to TRBD1 (6 bases). This CDR3 comprises 17 residues. Per the germline V gene, CDR1 is SGHTA and CDR2 is FQGTGA. V was shortened by 2 bases and J by 4 bases, with 20 bases between the two germline ends. The CDR3 DNA is TGTGCCAGCAGCTTAGTTGGGGGGGCCGGCCAAGGCTATGGCTACACCTTC. As protein: CASSLVGGAGQGYGYTF. Filled out from reference TRBV7-3 and TRBJ1-2, the complete variable domain reads GAGVSQTPSNKVTEKGKYVELRCDPISGHTALYWYRQSLGQGPEFLIYFQGTGAADDSGLPNDRFFAVRPEGSVSTLKIQRTERGDSAVYLCASSLVGGAGQGYGYTFGSGTRLTVV.

The rearrangement joins TRBV10-1 to TRBJ1-1; a possible D gene is TRBD1 (6 bases). Germline V gene sequence: CDR1 WNHNN, CDR2 SYGVQD (reference sequence). The germline V and J ends were trimmed by 6 bases and 1 base, with 12 bases remaining between them. The CDR3 spans 14 residues. CDR3 sequence: CASRDRTANTEAFF. The CDR3 region has the DNA TGCGCCAGCAGGGACCGGACAGCGAACACTGAAGCTTTCTTT.

This clone showed up just a few times. The V gene is TRBV25-1, the J gene TRBJ1-3; the match to TRBD1 covers 7 bases. The V segment lost 3 bases and the J segment 7 bases; nucleotides outside the gene matches: 6. The CDR3 contains 14 residues. Germline V gene lookup returns CDR1 MGHDK and CDR2 SYGVNS. Here the CDR3 DNA reads TGTGCCAGCAGTGATGACAGGGCTGCGAACACCATATATTTT. This sequence encodes CASSDDRAANTIYF.

This rearrangement joins TRBV10-1 to TRBJ2-2, with TRBD2 identical over 10 bases. From germline, CDR1 is WNHNN and CDR2 SYGVQD (reference sequence). CDR3 size: 19 residues. J was trimmed by 0 bases and V by 0 bases; bases with no gene match: 7. Written as DNA, the CDR3 is TGCGCCAGCAGTGAGTCCCTGCTAGCGGGGGCCACGAACACCGGGGAGCTGTTTTTT. Encoded protein: CASSESLLAGATNTGELFF.

This clone was recorded at least ten times. J is TRBJ1-5 and V is TRBV30, with D unresolved. Germline CDR1 reads GTSNPN; CDR2 reads SVGIG (reference sequence). This CDR3 is 13 amino acids long. The germline V and J ends were trimmed by 3 bases and 8 bases, with 14 bases remaining between them. The CDR3 bases are TGTGCCTGGAGCAGAGACCTAAGGGAGCCCCAGCATTTT. It yields the protein CAWSRDLREPQHF.

The rearrangement uses TRBV5-1 and TRBJ2-5; the match to TRBD2 covers 9 bases. The V and J ends lost 1 base and 2 bases, in that order; junction bases with no gene match: 0. Germline V lookup: CDR1 SGHRS, CDR2 YFSETQ. CDR3 length equals 14 residues. DNA of the CDR3: TGCGCCAGCAGCTTGACTAGCGGGCAAGAGACCCAGTACTTC. Translated: CASSLTSGQETQYF.

The genes are TRBV7-9 and TRBJ2-7, with TRBD2 matching 9 bases. CDR1 is SEHNR and CDR2 is FQNEAQ in the germline V gene (reference sequence). V lost 5 bases, J lost 6 bases, and 8 bases stayed unmatched. This CDR3 is built from 14 residues. The CDR3 spells CASSPGSSGGEQYF. The CDR3 DNA sequence: TGTGCCAGCAGCCCCGGGAGTAGCGGGGGCGAGCAGTACTTC.

J is TRBJ1-6 and V is TRBV29-1; D not resolved. V lost 4 bases and J 3 bases, leaving 7 bases between the germline ends. The CDR3 consists of 13 residues. CDR1 is SQVTM, CDR2 ANQGSEA, per germline. The DNA of the CDR3 is TGCAGCGTTGCCGAGGTCTATAATTCACCCCTCCACTTT. Translated, it gives CSVAEVYNSPLHF. Based on the CDR3 plus reference TRBV29-1 and TRBJ1-6, the full variable domain is SAVISQKPSRDICQRGTSLTIQCQVDSQVTMMFWYRQQPGQSLTLIATANQGSEATYESGFVIDKFPISRPNLTFSTLTVSNMSPEDSSIYLCSVAEVYNSPLHFGNGTRLTVT.

This clone was seen a few times. The rearrangement joins TRBV5-6 to TRBJ1-2, with TRBD1 identical over 10 bases. V shed 4 bases, J shed 4 bases, and the junction held 7 bases outside the gene matches. Germline V gene lookup returns CDR1 SGHDT and CDR2 YYEEEE. CDR3 length equals 15 residues. CDR3 coding DNA: TGTGCCAGCAGCCCGAGGGACAGGGGAGTCTATGGCTACACCTTC. Translated: CASSPRDRGVYGYTF.

The V gene is TRBV6-6, the J gene TRBJ1-1, with D perhaps TRBD1 (6 bases). Germline loops: CDR1 MNHNY, CDR2 SVGAGI (reference sequence). V was clipped by 5 bases and J by 5 bases, with 21 bases between them. The CDR3 extends over 16 amino acids. The CDR3 DNA follows: TGTGCCAGCAGTAGCGACAGGCCGCAATATAGTACTGAAGCTTTCTTT. Encoded protein: CASSSDRPQYSTEAFF.

The chain combines TRBV30 with TRBJ1-6; D is unclear. Per the germline V gene, CDR1 is GTSNPN and CDR2 is SVGIG (reference sequence). The ends were cut back, 3 bases at V and 5 bases at J, with 8 bases in the middle. The CDR3 runs to 13 residues. The CDR3 is CAWSGKNNSPLHF. CDR3 coding DNA: TGTGCCTGGAGCGGCAAGAATAATTCACCCCTCCACTTT.

The V and J genes are TRBV23-1 and TRBJ2-7; D not resolved. Being an ORF, TRBV23-1 has a function that is uncertain. The CDR3 sequence is 15 residues long. Trimming cost V 4 bases and J 2 bases, with 15 bases left between them. The CDR3 DNA sequence: TGCGCCAGCAGTCTTCTTACTGCGTGGGCCTACGAGCAGTACTTC. As protein: CASSLLTAWAYEQYF.

For the CDR3, the DNA is TGTGCCAGCAGTGTATCGGGCGAAAGCACTGAAGCTTTCTTT. It translates to CASSVSGESTEAFF. The gene calls are TRBV6-1 and TRBJ1-1; D remains unclear. The CDR3 consists of 14 residues. The germline gives CDR1 MNHNS, CDR2 SASEGT. V lost 4 bases and J 4 bases, leaving 13 bases between the germline ends.

The chain joins TRBV30 to TRBJ1-2; D is ambiguous. Germline assignment: CDR1 GTSNPN and CDR2 SVGIG (reference sequence). Trimming cost V 2 bases and J 5 bases, with 18 bases left between them. The CDR3 loop spans 15 amino acids. In DNA, the CDR3 is TGTGCCTGGAGTCCCCCGGGCCACTGTTGGTATGGCTACACCTTC. Amino acids: CAWSPPGHCWYGYTF.